Below are 32 T cell receptor beta chains sequenced from a single sample in a study of blood T cell repertoires in COVID-19. Repertoires were generated with immunoSEQ multiplex PCR, while TCRdb's copy carries only in-frame clones and drops some. The sample includes 300,000 to 450,000 clones, about 87% seen only once; the top ten take 2.3%. Specimen: peripheral blood. The receptors originated from an older woman with COVID-19, enrolled during active disease.

The chain recombines TRBV29-1 with TRBJ2-7, with D possibly TRBD1 on 5 matching bases. The V and J ends lost 0 bases and 3 bases respectively, with 12 bases between them. This CDR3 has 14 amino acids. The germline gives CDR1 SQVTM, CDR2 ANQGSEA. The CDR3 sequence: CSVEDRQGHYEQYF. The CDR3 DNA reads as TGCAGCGTTGAAGATCGTCAGGGCCACTACGAGCAGTACTTC.

This chain connects TRBV3-1 (or the pseudogene TRBV3-2) to TRBJ2-1, with D uncertain. Between the trimmed V and J ends, which lost 4 bases and 3 bases, there was a span of 13 bases. CDR3 size: 15 residues. In germline, CDR1 is LGHDT, CDR2 YNNKEL (reference sequence). CDR3 bases: TGTGCCAGCAGCCCTGGGCAGGTGAACTACAATGAGCAGTTCTTC. Translated: CASSPGQVNYNEQFF.

V usage is TRBV6-5 and J usage is TRBJ2-2, with a possible D match to TRBD1 (6 bases). Trimming shortened V by 7 bases and J by 4 bases, and 13 bases separated the two germline ends. This CDR3 region has 14 residues. The germline CDR1 and CDR2 sequences are MNHEY and SVGAGI. The DNA for the CDR3 is TGTGCCAGCAAACCCGCACAGGGCACCGGGGAGCTGTTTTTT. Protein: CASKPAQGTGELFF.

The rearrangement links TRBV5-1 to TRBJ2-5; D may be TRBD1 (6 bases). Between the trimmed V and J ends, which lost 2 bases and 0 bases, there was a span of 8 bases. CDR3 length equals 14 residues. Germline CDR1 reads SGHRS; CDR2 reads YFSETQ. CDR3 bases: TGCGCCAGCAGCTTCGGACAGAACCAAGAGACCCAGTACTTC. Amino acid sequence: CASSFGQNQETQYF.

The genes are TRBV5-3 and TRBJ1-2, with 7 bases lining up with TRBD1. TRBV5-3 is an open reading frame, and its role is uncertain. This CDR3 contains 15 residues. The trim removed 4 bases at V and 3 bases at J, leaving 9 bases unmatched. The DNA for the CDR3 is TGTGCCAGAAGCCTTCATTTCAGGGGGGACTATGGCTACACCTTC. It is translated as CARSLHFRGDYGYTF.

Only a few counts were recorded for this clone. This chain joins TRBV19 and TRBJ1-2; D call uncertain. The CDR3 sequence is 14 residues long. Germline values: CDR1 LNHDA, CDR2 SQIVND (reference sequence). Trimming took off 5 bases at V and 4 bases at J, with 14 bases between the two ends. CDR3 in amino acids: CASSEVRNTYGYTF. The DNA of the CDR3 is TGTGCCAGTAGTGAAGTGCGGAATACCTATGGCTACACCTTC.

The rearrangement links TRBV5-1 to TRBJ2-5, with 8 bases identical to TRBD2. Germline CDR1 and CDR2: SGHRS and YFSETQ. The CDR3 spans 18 residues. V gave up 4 bases and J gave up 5 bases; unmatched junction bases: 19. The CDR3, as DNA: TGCGCCAGCAGCCCTGGATGGGTCGCGGGGGGTGTGCTGGAGACCCAGTACTTC. Its translation is CASSPGWVAGGVLETQYF.

CDR3 sequence: CASSSTEYGYTF. The CDR3, as DNA: TGTGCCAGCAGCTCGACGGAGTATGGCTACACCTTC. The chain couples TRBV3-1 (or the pseudogene TRBV3-2) to TRBJ1-2; no definite D call. This CDR3 is 12 amino acids long. The V gene lost 5 bases and the J gene lost 5 bases, with 9 bases spanning the gap. Per germline, CDR1 LGHDT and CDR2 YNNKEL (reference sequence).

This clone was counted many times. The V and J genes are TRBV29-1 and TRBJ2-7; no definite D call. V lost 6 bases and J lost 0, with 12 bases in between. Looked up from germline, CDR1 is SQVTM and CDR2 is ANQGSEA. The CDR3 loop spans 13 amino acids. The DNA of the CDR3 is TGCAGCGTCTTCGGCGAGGTCTCCTACGAGCAGTACTTC. Translation: CSVFGEVSYEQYF.

The chain recombines TRBV9 with TRBJ2-3, with 9 positions matching TRBD1. CDR1 SGDLS and CDR2 YYNGEE come from the germline V gene. Trimming cost V 3 bases and J 6 bases; bases outside gene matches: 5. The CDR3 runs to 14 residues. This chain's CDR3 is CASSAGQGMDTQYF. CDR3 DNA: TGTGCCAGCAGCGCGGGACAGGGAATGGATACGCAGTATTTT. Full variable domain (missing parts from reference TRBV9 and TRBJ2-3): DSGVTQTPKHLITATGQRVTLRCSPRSGDLSVYWYQQSLDQGLQFLIQYYNGEERAKGNILERFSAQQFPDLHSELNLSSLELGDSALYFCASSAGQGMDTQYFGPGTRLTVL.

The chain couples TRBV6-5 to TRBJ1-2, with 9 bases aligning to TRBD1. The V and J ends lost 4 bases and 4 bases, in that order; junction bases with no gene match: 7. The CDR3 is 15 residues long. Looked up from germline, CDR1 is MNHEY and CDR2 is SVGAGI. For the CDR3, the DNA is TGTGCCAGCAGTTCTGCCGGGACAGGGACCTATGGCTACACCTTC. It is translated as CASSSAGTGTYGYTF.

In this sample, this clone turned up once. The chain combines TRBV10-3 with TRBJ2-7; 9 bases are a match to TRBD2. V was pared by 6 bases and J by 5 bases, with 11 bases of the junction left unmatched. The CDR3 has 15 residues. The germline V gene has CDR1 ENHRY and CDR2 SYGVKD. The CDR3 DNA reads TGTGCCATCAGGCCCCTGGCGGGGGGGACGGACGAGCAGTACTTC. Translating gives CAIRPLAGGTDEQYF.

The genes are TRBV4-2 and TRBJ2-2; D is ambiguous. Germline assignment: CDR1 LGHNA and CDR2 YNFKEQ. There are 14 residues in the CDR3. The germline V and J ends were trimmed by 4 bases and 2 bases, with 8 bases remaining between them. CDR3 amino acids: CASSLQRNTGELFF. The CDR3 DNA is TGTGCCAGCAGCCTACAGAGAAACACCGGGGAGCTGTTTTTT.

This chain connects TRBV12-5 to TRBJ2-3, with TRBD2 identical over 11 bases. The germline gives CDR1 LGHNT, CDR2 FRNRAP. The CDR3 spans 14 residues. V shed 4 bases, J shed 4 bases, and the junction held 1 base outside the gene matches. The CDR3 bases are TGTGCTAGTGGTTATAGCGGGGGGGCAGATACGCAGTATTTT. This gives the protein CASGYSGGADTQYF.

V and J are TRBV7-9 and TRBJ1-5; 7 nucleotides agree with TRBD1. V gave up 0 bases and J gave up 1 base; unmatched junction bases: 9. CDR3 length: 18 residues. Germline-derived CDR1 and CDR2 are SEHNR and FQNEAQ (reference sequence). The CDR3 sequence: CASSLAHETGDSNQPQHF. In DNA form, the CDR3 reads TGTGCCAGCAGCTTAGCACACGAAACAGGGGACAGCAATCAGCCCCAGCATTTT.

This chain connects TRBV7-2 to TRBJ2-3; 12 nucleotides agree with TRBD2. Germline trimming cut 6 bases from V and 6 bases from J; bases unmatched to any gene: 7. This CDR3 has 15 amino acids. From germline, CDR1 is SGHTA and CDR2 FQGNSA. The CDR3 DNA is TGTGCCAGCAGACAGACTAGCGGGGGCTCTGATACGCAGTATTTT. Residues: CASRQTSGGSDTQYF.

The genes are TRBV7-9 and TRBJ2-7, with 9 nucleotides matching TRBD1. The germline CDR1 and CDR2 sequences are SEHNR and FQNEAQ (reference sequence). V shed 1 base and J 4 bases; nucleotides not matched to a gene: 5. This CDR3 has 15 residues. CDR3 in DNA: TGTGCCAGCAGCTTAGGGGACAGGGCTCGTTACGAGCAGTACTTC. Translating it yields CASSLGDRARYEQYF. Combining the CDR3 with reference TRBV7-9 and TRBJ2-7 gives the whole variable domain DTGVSQNPRHKITKRGQNVTFRCDPISEHNRLYWYRQTLGQGPEFLTYFQNEAQLEKSRLLSDRFSAERPKGSFSTLEIQRTEQGDSAMYLCASSLGDRARYEQYFGPGTRLTVT.

The chain has TRBV9 and TRBJ2-5; 9 bases align to TRBD1. The CDR3 length is 15 residues. V trimming: 4 bases; J trimming: 5 bases; junction bases outside the gene matches: 9. Germline V lookup: CDR1 SGDLS, CDR2 YYNGEE. Written as DNA, the CDR3 is TGTGCCAGCAGCTTAGGACAGGGGCTGGTCGAGACCCAGTACTTC. The encoded protein is CASSLGQGLVETQYF. The entire variable domain, with the rest obtained from reference TRBV9 and TRBJ2-5, is as follows: DSGVTQTPKHLITATGQRVTLRCSPRSGDLSVYWYQQSLDQGLQFLIQYYNGEERAKGNILERFSAQQFPDLHSELNLSSLELGDSALYFCASSLGQGLVETQYFGPGTRLLVL.

This clone was counted a few times. The rearrangement uses TRBV7-3 and TRBJ2-3; TRBD2 agrees at 10 bases. Germline V gives CDR1 SGHTA, CDR2 FQGTGA. With 4 bases clipped from V and 4 bases from J, the junction kept 2 bases outside the gene matches. The CDR3 runs to 14 residues. The CDR3 loop is CASSYSGGADTQYF. The CDR3 DNA sequence: TGTGCCAGCAGCTACAGCGGGGGGGCAGATACGCAGTATTTT.

Comments on this clone: This may stem from a read error, because a much larger clone lies one nucleotide away. The chain employs TRBV7-2 and TRBJ1-2; D perhaps matches TRBD1 (5 bases). V dropped 1 base and J dropped 5 bases, with 5 bases sitting between them. The CDR3 covers 12 residues. From germline, CDR1 is SGHTA and CDR2 FQGNSA. CDR3 coding DNA: TGTGCCAGCAGCTTAGAGGGGTATGGCTACACCTTC. Amino acids: CASSLEGYGYTF.

This chain connects TRBV6-2 or TRBV6-3 to TRBJ2-1; TRBD2 matches 9 bases. V gave up 4 bases and J gave up 0 bases; unmatched junction bases: 10. Germline CDR1 MNHEY, CDR2 SVGEGT. CDR3 length: 18 residues. The CDR3 sequence: CASSLRPAGGSSYNEQFF. For the CDR3, the DNA is TGTGCCAGCAGTTTGAGACCAGCGGGGGGCTCCTCCTACAATGAGCAGTTCTTC.

This chain links TRBV28 with TRBJ1-5; possibly TRBD1 for D (6 bases). Germline assignment: CDR1 MDHEN and CDR2 SYDVKM. Between the trimmed V and J ends, which lost 9 bases and 2 bases, there was a span of 14 bases. The CDR3 sequence is 14 residues long. This chain's CDR3 is CASRGRGGNQPQHF. DNA of the CDR3: TGTGCCAGTAGGGGGAGAGGGGGCAATCAGCCCCAGCATTTT.

The chain has TRBV7-2 and TRBJ2-7, with 7 positions matching TRBD1. The CDR3 has 14 residues. Germline V gene lookup returns CDR1 SGHTA and CDR2 FQGNSA. Unmatched junction bases numbered 7, after V lost 5 bases and J lost 3 bases. The CDR3 spells CASSTAGTVYEQYF. For the CDR3, the DNA is TGTGCCAGCAGCACGGCCGGGACAGTCTACGAGCAGTACTTC.

This clone came up a few times. The genes are TRBV2 and TRBJ1-2; 7 bases align to TRBD1. This CDR3 region has 13 residues. From germline, CDR1 is SNHLY and CDR2 FYNNEI. The junction had 8 bases not matched to a gene; V was cut back by 5 bases and J by 8 bases. As DNA, the CDR3 is TGTGCCAGCAGTTACAGGGGATTAAACGGCTACACCTTC. This gives the protein CASSYRGLNGYTF.

The chain is built from TRBV4-2 and TRBJ1-1; D remains unclear. CDR1 LGHNA and CDR2 YNFKEQ come from the germline V gene. The ends were cut back, 1 base at V and 1 base at J, with 7 bases in the middle. This CDR3 has 14 amino acids. This chain's CDR3 is CASSQGPGNTEAFF. For the CDR3, the DNA is TGTGCCAGCAGCCAAGGCCCGGGGAACACTGAAGCTTTCTTT.

The chain recombines TRBV5-4 with TRBJ1-2; possibly TRBD1 for D (5 bases). Germline V lookup: CDR1 SGHNT, CDR2 YYREEE (reference sequence). V shed 0 bases and J shed 5 bases, with 11 bases lying between them. This CDR3 has 14 amino acids. CDR3 sequence: CASSLGGRWYGYTF. The CDR3 DNA follows: TGTGCCAGCAGCTTGGGGGGCAGGTGGTATGGCTACACCTTC.

This clone occurred a few times. The gene calls are TRBV6-6 and TRBJ1-2; D unresolved. The CDR3 is 14 residues long. Trimming stripped 0 bases from V and 4 bases from J, with 9 bases between. CDR1 is MNHNY, CDR2 SVGAGI, per germline (reference sequence). The CDR3 region has the DNA TGTGCCAGCAGTTACTCGGGCAGGCCCTATGGCTACACCTTC. Its translation is CASSYSGRPYGYTF.

This chain links TRBV19 with TRBJ1-3; D ambiguous. The CDR3 is 14 amino acids. Germline loops: CDR1 LNHDA, CDR2 SQIVND (reference sequence). V was clipped by 5 bases and J by 4 bases, with 12 bases between them. CDR3 amino acids: CASSPRGSGNTIYF. In nucleotides, the CDR3 is TGTGCCAGTAGTCCTCGGGGATCAGGAAACACCATATATTTT.

The chain couples TRBV21-1 to TRBJ2-3; TRBD1 is taken as the D call from the table, unchecked against the DNA. TRBV21-1 is an annotated pseudogene. The CDR3 spans 16 residues. CDR3 DNA sequence: TGTGCCAGCAGCAGGACAGGTACTTCTAGCACAGATACGCAGTATTTT. It encodes CASSRTGTSSTDTQYF.

This clone was counted between two and nine times. This chain uses TRBV9 with TRBJ2-2; TRBD2 might be the D (6 bases). The CDR3 spans 16 residues. CDR1 is SGDLS and CDR2 is YYNGEE in the germline V gene. V gave up 3 bases and J gave up 3 bases, with 15 bases separating them. CDR3: CASSAVPWGDTGELFF. In nucleotides, the CDR3 is TGTGCCAGCAGCGCGGTGCCATGGGGGGACACCGGGGAGCTGTTTTTT.

In regard to this clone: One end of the junction does not line up with germline, which may come from a read error. The chain joins TRBV7-2 to TRBJ2-5, with D perhaps TRBD2 (6 bases). This CDR3 is built from 16 residues. The germline CDR1 and CDR2 sequences are SGHTA and FQGNSA. CDR3 region: CANSPFWGVMGETQYF. DNA of the CDR3: TGTGCCAACAGCCCATTTTGGGGGGTCATGGGGGAGACCCAGTACTTC.

This sequence joins TRBV6-5 and TRBJ1-6; 10 nucleotides agree with TRBD1. V dropped 5 bases and J dropped 9; count of bases not matched to a gene: 7. CDR1 is MNHEY, CDR2 SVGAGI, per germline. CDR3 length: 15 amino acids. CDR3: CASSTRDRGISPLHF. For the CDR3, the DNA is TGTGCCAGCAGTACCCGGGACAGGGGCATTTCACCCCTCCACTTT.